The rows below give T cell receptor beta chains drawn from one sample of a study of T cell clusters in autoimmune cytopenias. Reprocessing the multiplex PCR reads, TCRdb reports a single entry for every CDR3 protein and omits DNA. The sample table sets out approximately 6,400 distinct CDR3 sequences. Specimen: peripheral blood. These receptors all stem from a human donor with an autoimmune cytopenia or autoimmune hepatitis (not recorded which). CDR3s include the opening cysteine and the closing phenylalanine or tryptophan. Some rows mark clone size as missing; the rest say once, few, many or name a class of expanded clone.

>medium-sized|TRBJ2-1|TRBV19
CASNSGLERAYNEQFF
>medium-sized|TRBJ2-5|TRBV6-5
CASSEAGSIQTQYF
>-|TRBJ1-1|TRBV12-3/TRBV12-4
CASRADRGGTEAFF
>-|TRBJ1-4|TRBV11-1
CASSPLTGREKLFF
>-|TRBJ2-6|TRBV20-1
CSAREGGQGLGANVLTF
>medium-sized|TRBJ2-5|TRBV12-3/TRBV12-4
CASRRQGRGETQYF
>medium-sized|TRBJ2-5|TRBV6-6
CASSHPGGETQYF
>medium-sized|TRBJ2-1|TRBV12-3/TRBV12-4
CASSFGGETYNEQFF
>-|TRBJ2-1|TRBV27
CASSPTVPGLAGVWEQFF
>medium-sized|TRBJ2-7|TRBV11-3
CASSLGGSYEQYF
>-|TRBJ2-2|TRBV7-2
CASAGANTGELFF
>medium-sized|TRBJ1-6|TRBV6-5
CASTGTDNSPLHF
>-|TRBJ1-5|TRBV18
CASSRPGTGWGNQPQHF
>-|TRBJ1-6|TRBV5-4
CASSLGQGSSPLHF
>medium-sized|TRBJ2-1|TRBV19
CASSIVSGGEYNEQFF
>-|TRBJ1-1|TRBV13
CASSSKRESMNTEAFF
>medium-sized|TRBJ2-5|TRBV5-4
CASSLSQQETQYF
>medium-sized|TRBJ2-4|TRBV19
CASSNRGHIQYF
>-|TRBJ1-4|TRBV6-4
CASSLPVSEKLFF
>medium-sized|TRBJ2-2|TRBV6-2/TRBV6-3
CASSSGTRELFF
>-|TRBJ1-4|TRBV11-1
CASSLGGVANEKLFF
>-|TRBJ1-5|TRBV20-1
CSASQSVNQPQHF
>-|TRBJ2-5|TRBV12-3/TRBV12-4
CASSSSTGGEIKTQYF
>medium-sized|TRBJ2-1|TRBV19
CASSPGLAGEYSYNEQFF
>-|TRBJ2-7|TRBV19
CASSISTGGSYEQYF
>medium-sized|TRBJ1-2|TRBV19
CASSIVDGLGNYGYTF
>-|TRBJ1-2|TRBV10-3
CASSPRTNNYGYTF
>medium-sized|TRBJ2-7|TRBV11-3
CASSLDSGGLTRSEQYF
>medium-sized|TRBJ2-1|TRBV19
CASSMGDGNYNEQFF
>medium-sized|TRBJ2-7|TRBV6-5
CASSGTGGAYEQYF
>large|TRBJ2-5|TRBV27
CASSLNGVTETQYF
>-|TRBJ1-1|TRBV6-5
CASTEGQVNTEAFF
>-|TRBJ2-7|TRBV10-3
CAIRDFGGGSYEQYF
>-|TRBJ2-1|TRBV5-5
CASSPDRVNYNEQFF
>-|TRBJ1-1|TRBV12-3/TRBV12-4
CASSRMDRVVEAFF
>-|TRBJ2-5|TRBV20-1
CSARDSGAQETQYF
>medium-sized|TRBJ2-1|TRBV29-1
CSVEDRKIRNEQFF
>-|TRBJ2-7|TRBV5-6
CASTALGSFEQYF
>-|TRBJ2-3|TRBV20-1
CSARFSPDTQYF